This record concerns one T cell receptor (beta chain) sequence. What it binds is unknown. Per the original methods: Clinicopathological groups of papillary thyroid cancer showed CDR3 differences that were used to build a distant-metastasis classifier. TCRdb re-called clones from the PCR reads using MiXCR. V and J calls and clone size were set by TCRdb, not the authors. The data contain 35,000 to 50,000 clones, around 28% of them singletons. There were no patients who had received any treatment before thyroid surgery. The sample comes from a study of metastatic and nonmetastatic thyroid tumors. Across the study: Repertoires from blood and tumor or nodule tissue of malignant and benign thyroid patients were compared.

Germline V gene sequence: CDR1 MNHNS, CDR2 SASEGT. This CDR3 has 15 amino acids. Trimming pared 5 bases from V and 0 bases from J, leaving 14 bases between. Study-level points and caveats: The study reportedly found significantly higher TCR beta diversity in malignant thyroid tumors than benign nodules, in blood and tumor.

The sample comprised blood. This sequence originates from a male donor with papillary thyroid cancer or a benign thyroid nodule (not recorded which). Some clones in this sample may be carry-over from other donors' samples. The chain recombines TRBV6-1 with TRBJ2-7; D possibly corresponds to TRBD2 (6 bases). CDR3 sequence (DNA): TGTGCCAGCAGTCGTCGGGACTCGAGCTCCTACGAGCAGTACTTC. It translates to CASSRRDSSSYEQYF.